This TCR beta chain was captured by sequencing in a study of OX40 agonist ivuxolimab in advanced cancers. About the study: Administration of intravenous ivuxolimab to patients occurred every 2 weeks at 0.01 to 10 mg/kg. Those treated in dose escalation had hepatocellular carcinoma, melanoma, renal cell cancer or head and neck cancer. Study results and caveats: The antigens recognized by the expanded peripheral T cells, that is their antigen specificity, were not determined.

Autoimmune disease history or systemic immunosuppression was exclusionary. Generated by immunoSEQ multiplex PCR, the TCRdb table keeps only in-frame clones and is missing some. The sample has 65,000 to 70,000 clones, over 60% seen once. On this clone itself: Its antigen is currently unknown.

The V end was cut by 5 bases, the J end by 1 base, with 9 bases between. The CDR3 covers 13 residues. Germline V lookup: CDR1 MNHNS, CDR2 SASEGT. The J gene is TRBJ2-7, the V gene TRBV6-1, with D unclear. The specimen was CD4+ or CD8+ T cells sorted from blood, collected in a trial of the OX40 agonist ivuxolimab. This sequence originates from an adult with an advanced solid tumor such as melanoma, head and neck, liver or kidney cancer. CDR3 nucleotide sequence: TGTGCCAGCAGTAGGACGGTTTCCTACGAGCAGTACTTC. Translating it yields CASSRTVSYEQYF.